This T cell receptor beta chain was captured by sequencing in a study of T-cell reconstitution after alpha-beta-depleted transplantation in children. In its sample, this clonotype was seen many times. Germline V gene data show CDR1 as MNHEY and CDR2 as SMNVEV (reference sequence). The V end was cut by 5 bases, the J end by 2 bases, with 13 bases between. The CDR3 spans 15 residues. The TCRbeta library incorporated unique molecular identifiers. TCRdb passed the PCR reads through MiXCR, listing each CDR3 protein once. The sample lists 200,000 to 250,000 distinct CDR3 sequences, about a tenth occurring once.

The chain couples TRBV27 to TRBJ2-1; perhaps TRBD1 as D (6 bases). Sequences were derived from PBMCs from the stem cell graft donor, sampled from the stem cell graft. The sequence was obtained from a human donor who donated a stem cell graft to a child with acute lymphoblastic leukemia. The CDR3 loop is CASSPPGVTYNEQFF. The CDR3 region has the DNA TGTGCCAGCAGTCCCCCAGGGGTTACCTACAATGAGCAGTTCTTC.